The 2 T cell receptor beta chains given below trace back to one sample, sequenced in a study of T cells after yellow fever vaccination (dated by TCRdb to between 2018 and 2020). The method was 5' RACE. The instrument was an Illumina HiSeq 2500. TCRdb redid the processing of the public reads, applying fastp at Q25 and MiXCR, and retained in-frame beta chains. Identical CDR3 proteins give one entry, which carries the most common genes and DNA. Within this sample are tens of thousands of distinct CDR3 sequences, with approximately 8% of them counted one time only. The top ten constitute 36% of the sample. The treatment or condition label on this specimen signifies: live attenuated yellow fever vaccine strain. The sequencing here drew on CD8+ T cells sorted from PBMCs, taken 15 days after the yellow fever booster vaccination. The receptor set was obtained from a man between 25 and 39 years old who received the YFV17D yellow fever vaccine.

This clonotype has at least ten counts. The chain combines TRBV2 with TRBJ2-3, with unresolved D. The germline V and J ends were trimmed by 7 bases and 2 bases, with 13 bases remaining between them. Per the germline V gene, CDR1 is SNHLY and CDR2 is FYNNEI. The CDR3 has 14 residues. This CDR3 is CASIGETNTDTQYF. The DNA of the CDR3 is TGTGCCAGCATTGGGGAAACGAACACAGATACGCAGTATTTT.

This clonotype was observed many times. The chain uses TRBV29-1 and TRBJ2-7; TRBD2 might be the D (6 bases). Trimming pared 7 bases from V and 2 bases from J, leaving 15 bases between. The CDR3 extends over 13 amino acids. The germline gives CDR1 SQVTM, CDR2 ANQGSEA. CDR3 sequence reads: CSATGGLTYEQYF. The CDR3 bases are TGCAGCGCAACAGGAGGACTAACCTACGAGCAGTACTTC.